A selection of T cell receptor beta chains follows, all from one sample in a study of shared clonotypes between healthy human individuals. Profiling relied on immunoSEQ multiplex PCR, and the TCRdb table lists in-frame clones only, not all of them. Among about 2,200,000 clones listed, just over 90% were seen once. The specimen was naive CD8+ T cells from PBMCs. All receptors derive from a man younger than 35 in good health. Some clones in this sample may be carry-over from other donors' samples. Both conserved end residues are trimmed from each CDR3. Clone size is shown for a subset of rows, as once, few, many or a class of expanded clone.

clone_size	v_call	j_call	cdr3_aa
NA	TRBV7-9	TRBJ1-1	ASSYTDRLNTEAF
NA	TRBV7-6	TRBJ2-1	ASSLGPIRQEPEQF
NA	TRBV14	TRBJ2-7	ASGPPRGYEQY
NA	TRBV7-9	TRBJ2-6	ASSSTRGAGANVLT
NA	TRBV28	TRBJ1-1	ASSPLGGGMNTEAF
NA	TRBV5-5	TRBJ2-7	ASNSGTGSYEQY
once	TRBV27	TRBJ2-2	ASSYTPLAANTGELF
NA	TRBV7-9	NA	ASTTAGPDRRNPYEQY
NA	TRBV5-1	TRBJ2-3	ASSSGQGVDTQY
NA	TRBV7-8	TRBJ2-3	ASTQIRATDTQY
NA	TRBV7-9	TRBJ2-7	ASSNSRGGEYEQY
NA	TRBV18	TRBJ1-5	ASSPGTEIGPQH
few	TRBV7-8	TRBJ2-7	ASSLVAYEQY
NA	TRBV6-6	TRBJ2-1	ASSSQGLANNEQF
NA	TRBV11-2	TRBJ2-1	ASSFAGGLSEQF
once	TRBV27	TRBJ2-7	AASLRASGTHEQY
NA	TRBV6-5	TRBJ2-7	ASSYRTLSSYEQY
NA	TRBV14	TRBJ1-2	ASSHRRRDLVEGYT
NA	TRBV30	TRBJ2-1	AWSVGRAPYNEQF
NA	TRBV27	TRBJ2-7	ASSLDRHYEQY
once	TRBV4-2	TRBJ2-1	ASSQGLAGFNEQF
few	TRBV27	TRBJ1-5	ASSVGGPQPQH